This is a list of T cell receptor beta chains from one sample in a study of blood T cell repertoires in COVID-19. This table comes from immunoSEQ multiplex PCR, and its TCRdb copy is limited to in-frame clones, with some not included. The sample lists 100,000 to 120,000 clones; 88% were seen once. The sample taken for sequencing was peripheral blood. These receptors were obtained from a human donor in a cohort sampled during active COVID-19. Each CDR3 is given with its conserved first and last residue. The order of the fields is V gene, J gene, clone size, D gene, CDR3 protein, CDR3 DNA. D genes are given only for firm matches. Clone size is shown for a subset of rows, as once, few, many or a class of expanded clone.

TRBV4-1,TRBJ1-6,-,-,CASSHLQGSQYNSPLHF,TGCGCCAGCAGCCATTTGCAGGGTAGCCAATATAATTCACCCCTCCACTTT
TRBV29-1,TRBJ1-2,-,-,CSVDASVGQPIYGYTF,TGCAGCGTTGATGCTAGCGTAGGGCAGCCCATCTATGGCTACACCTTC
TRBV19,TRBJ1-2,-,TRBD1,CASSTLSQGAGVYTF,TGTGCCAGTAGCACCCTCTCTCAGGGGGCTGGGGTCTACACCTTC
TRBV19,TRBJ2-2,-,TRBD1,CASSILRGRPTGELFF,TGTGCCAGTAGTATACTCAGGGGGCGACCTACCGGGGAGCTGTTTTTT
TRBV7-9,TRBJ2-5,-,TRBD2,CASSLTSVGTQYF,TGTGCCAGCAGCTTAACTAGCGTGGGGACCCAGTACTTC
TRBV5-1,TRBJ2-7,-,-,CASSLPPHRERSYEQYF,TGCGCCAGCAGCTTGCCACCCCATAGGGAGCGATCCTACGAGCAGTACTTC
TRBV19,TRBJ2-7,-,TRBD2,CASSILGTSGESYEQYF,TGTGCCAGTAGTATACTGGGCACTAGCGGGGAGAGCTACGAGCAGTACTTC
TRBV18,TRBJ1-2,few,TRBD1,CASSPALRDSHPGYTF,TGTGCCAGCTCACCCGCCCTCCGGGACAGTCACCCTGGCTACACCTTC
TRBV5-1,TRBJ2-1,-,TRBD2,CASSFGLAGGGSYNEQFF,TGCGCCAGCAGCTTCGGACTAGCGGGAGGCGGCTCCTACAATGAGCAGTTCTTC
TRBV3-1/TRBV3-2,TRBJ1-6,few,-,CASSRGRDPYNSPLHF,TGTGCCAGCAGCCGGGGCAGGGATCCCTATAATTCACCCCTCCACTTT
TRBV4-1,TRBJ2-1,-,TRBD1,CASSQGDRGSSYNEQFF,TGCGCCAGCAGCCAAGGGGACAGGGGGAGCTCCTACAATGAGCAGTTCTTC
TRBV28,TRBJ2-7,-,TRBD1,CASSSPWTGAVYEQYF,TGTGCCAGCAGTTCGCCCTGGACAGGGGCGGTCTACGAGCAGTACTTC
TRBV10-3,TRBJ1-1,-,TRBD1,CAISEPGQGNTEAFF,TGTGCCATCAGTGAGCCGGGACAGGGCAACACTGAAGCTTTCTTT
TRBV5-8,TRBJ1-2,-,-,CASSLAANYGYTF,TGTGCCAGCAGCTTGGCGGCTAACTATGGCTACACCTTC
TRBV6-5,TRBJ2-3,-,-,CASNGALGPTDTQYF,TGTGCCAGCAATGGGGCCCTAGGACCCACAGATACGCAGTATTTT
TRBV19,TRBJ2-7,-,-,CASNGGGRTYEQYF,TGTGCCAGTAACGGAGGGGGCAGGACCTACGAGCAGTACTTC
TRBV6-1,TRBJ1-6,-,-,CASSDRITDSPLHF,TGTGCCAGCAGTGACAGGATAACAGATTCACCCCTCCACTTT
TRBV2,TRBJ1-1,once,-,CASSLTAVNTEAFF,TGTGCCAGCAGCCTGACAGCCGTGAACACTGAAGCTTTCTTT
TRBV3-1/TRBV3-2,TRBJ2-5,-,TRBD2,CASSQVSGEETQYF,TGTGCCAGCAGCCAAGTAAGCGGGGAAGAGACCCAGTACTTC
TRBV24-1,TRBJ1-3,once,-,CATSDQSASGNTIYF,TGTGCCACCAGTGACCAGTCCGCCTCTGGAAACACCATATATTTT
TRBV27,TRBJ1-2,-,TRBD1,CASSLSHRGNYGYTF,TGTGCCAGCAGTTTATCCCACAGGGGAAACTATGGCTACACCTTC
TRBV13,TRBJ2-1,-,-,CASSLLTGPYNEQFF,TGTGCCAGCAGCTTACTGACAGGTCCCTACAATGAGCAGTTCTTC
TRBV29-1,TRBJ2-6,-,TRBD1,CSVGHSGTGNSGANVLTF,TGCAGCGTTGGGCACTCCGGGACAGGGAACTCTGGGGCCAACGTCCTGACTTTC
TRBV27,TRBJ2-1,-,TRBD1,CASSFGTGEAYNEQFF,TGTGCCAGCAGTTTCGGGACAGGGGAGGCCTACAATGAGCAGTTCTTC
TRBV5-6,TRBJ2-7,-,TRBD1,CASSLRAGGWYEQYF,TGTGCCAGCAGCTTGAGGGCAGGGGGCTGGTACGAGCAGTACTTC
TRBV4-1,TRBJ2-5,-,-,CASSQVEGQETQYF,TGCGCCAGCAGCCAAGTGGAGGGGCAGGAGACCCAGTACTTC
TRBV18,TRBJ2-7,-,-,CASSPYPRENRYEQYF,TGTGCCAGCTCACCTTACCCCAGGGAAAACCGCTACGAGCAGTACTTC
TRBV7-2,TRBJ2-6,-,-,CASSPRFLSGANVLTF,TGTGCCAGCAGCCCCCGGTTCCTCTCTGGGGCCAACGTCCTGACTTTC
TRBV15,TRBJ2-5,-,TRBD1,CATSRLGQTKETQYF,TGTGCCACCAGCAGACTGGGACAGACTAAAGAGACCCAGTACTTC
TRBV7-6,TRBJ1-1,once,TRBD1,CASSLEGAYREAFF,TGTGCCAGCAGCTTAGAGGGGGCCTACAGAGAGGCTTTCTTT
TRBV13,TRBJ2-1,-,TRBD2,CASSSRRGGLDEQFF,TGTGCCAGCAGCTCCCGACGGGGGGGGCTGGATGAGCAGTTCTTC
TRBV5-1,TRBJ2-7,-,TRBD2,CASSLLAGSYEQYF,TGCGCCAGCAGCTTACTAGCGGGATCCTACGAGCAGTACTTC
TRBV7-6,TRBJ1-3,-,-,CASSQHNRVVAGNTIYF,TGTGCCAGCAGCCAGCATAACAGGGTAGTGGCTGGAAACACCATATATTTT
TRBV28,TRBJ1-6,-,-,CASTSGVHNSPLHF,TGTGCCAGCACCTCAGGCGTCCATAATTCACCCCTCCACTTT
TRBV5-1,TRBJ2-1,few,TRBD2,CASSRTSGGAYEQFF,TGCGCCAGCAGCAGAACTAGCGGGGGGGCGTATGAGCAGTTCTTC
TRBV16,TRBJ2-1,-,-,CASSQSRAGAGNEQFF,TGTGCCAGCAGCCAATCAAGGGCGGGGGCCGGTAATGAGCAGTTCTTC
TRBV2,TRBJ1-2,-,TRBD1,CASSVRGGEGYTF,TGTGCCAGCAGTGTGAGAGGGGGCGAAGGCTACACCTTC
TRBV6-6,TRBJ1-1,-,TRBD1,CASSYSDRGGDEAFF,TGTGCCAGCAGTTACTCGGACAGGGGAGGCGATGAAGCTTTCTTT
TRBV5-6,TRBJ2-7,-,TRBD1,CASSPRYGTVYYEQYF,TGTGCCAGCAGCCCGAGATACGGGACAGTATACTACGAGCAGTACTTC
TRBV3-1/TRBV3-2,TRBJ1-4,-,TRBD1,CASSQRQGAGNEKLFF,TGTGCCAGCAGCCAAAGGCAGGGGGCGGGAAATGAAAAACTGTTTTTT
TRBV11-2,TRBJ2-3,-,TRBD2,CASSFRGGGDTQYF,TGTGCCAGCAGCTTCCGGGGGGGAGGAGATACGCAGTATTTT